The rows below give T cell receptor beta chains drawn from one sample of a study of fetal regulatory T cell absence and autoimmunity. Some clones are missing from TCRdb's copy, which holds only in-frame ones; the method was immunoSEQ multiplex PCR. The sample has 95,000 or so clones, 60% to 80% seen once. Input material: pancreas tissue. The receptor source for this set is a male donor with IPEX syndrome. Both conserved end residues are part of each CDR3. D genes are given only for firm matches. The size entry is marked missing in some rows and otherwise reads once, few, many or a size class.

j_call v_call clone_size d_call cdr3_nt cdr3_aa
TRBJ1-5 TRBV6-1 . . TGTGCCAGCAGTGAATGGGGGTCGAGCAATCAGCCCCAGCATTTT CASSEWGSSNQPQHF
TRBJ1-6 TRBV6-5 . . TGTGCCAGCAGTTACGGCCAGTCCTATAATTCACCCCTCCACTTT CASSYGQSYNSPLHF
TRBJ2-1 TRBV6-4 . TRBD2 TGTGCCAGCAGTGTTAGCGGGAGCAATGAGCAGTTCTTC CASSVSGSNEQFF
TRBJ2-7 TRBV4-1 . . TGCGCCAGCAGCCAGGTTGGGGGTAGGGGCGAGCAGTACTTC CASSQVGGRGEQYF
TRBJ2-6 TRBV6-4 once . TGTGCCACCCGACAGGCTGGGGCCAACGTCCTGACTTTC CATRQAGANVLTF
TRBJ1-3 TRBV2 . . TGTGCCAGCAGTGAGGAGAGAAGCCCTATAAACACCATATATTTT CASSEERSPINTIYF
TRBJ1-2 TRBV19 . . TGTGCCAGTAGTATCTGGGTTAACTATGGCTACACCTTC CASSIWVNYGYTF
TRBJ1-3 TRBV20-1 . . TGCAGTGCTGGGGACGGAAACACCATATATTTT CSAGDGNTIYF
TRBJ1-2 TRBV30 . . TGTGCCTGGAGTGACCCCGCCGATGGCTACACCTTC CAWSDPADGYTF
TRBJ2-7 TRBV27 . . TGTGCCAGCAGTTCTGCGGGGCGACCCTACGAGCAGTACTTC CASSSAGRPYEQYF
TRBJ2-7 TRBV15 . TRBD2 TGTGCCACCAGCAGGGGGCGATACGGGAGGGCCCCCTACGAGCAGTACTTC CATSRGRYGRAPYEQYF
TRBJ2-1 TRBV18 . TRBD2 TGTGCCAGCTCACCACTAGCGGGCTACAATGAGCAGTTCTTC CASSPLAGYNEQFF
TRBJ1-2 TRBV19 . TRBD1 TGTGCCAGCCGCTTATCGCCGGGACAGGTGCGCTATGGCTACACCTTC CASRLSPGQVRYGYTF
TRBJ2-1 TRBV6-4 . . TGTGCCAGCAGTGACGGCAGCTCCTACAATGAGCAGTTCTTC CASSDGSSYNEQFF
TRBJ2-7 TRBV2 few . TGTGCCAGCAGTGCGGAGGGCACATACGAGCAGTACTTC CASSAEGTYEQYF
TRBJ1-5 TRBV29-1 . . TGCAGCGTTGTTGCGGAGGAGGGGCCGAGAAATCAGCCCCAGCATTTT CSVVAEEGPRNQPQHF
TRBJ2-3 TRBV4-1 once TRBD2 TGCGCCAGCAGCCAGCCTGGGACTAGCGTCACAGATACGCAGTATTTT CASSQPGTSVTDTQYF
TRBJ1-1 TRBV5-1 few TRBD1 TGCGCCAGCAGCGTCGGGACAGCTGAAAACACTGAAGCTTTCTTT CASSVGTAENTEAFF
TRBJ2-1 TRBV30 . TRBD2 TGTGCCTGGAGTTCGGGACTAGCGGGATACAATGAGCAGTTCTTC CAWSSGLAGYNEQFF
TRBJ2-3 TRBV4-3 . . TGCGCCAGCAGCCAAGATCTAGATACGCAGTATTTT CASSQDLDTQYF
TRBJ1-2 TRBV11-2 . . TGTGCCAGCAGCCGACCAGCTAACTATGGCTACACCTTC CASSRPANYGYTF
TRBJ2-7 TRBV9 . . TGTGCCAGCAGCGTAGAGGGGCAGTACTTC CASSVEGQYF
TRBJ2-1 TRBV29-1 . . TGCAGCGTACCCGGAGGACTCTCCTACAATGAGCAGTTCTTC CSVPGGLSYNEQFF